These T cell receptor beta chains were read from a single sample in a study of CD8 T cells in Susac syndrome. Each CDR3 protein gets one entry after TCRdb re-called the immunoSEQ multiplex PCR reads with MiXCR. The sample gives a few hundred thousand distinct CDR3 sequences, 95% of which show up once; 0.075% to 0.095% is in the top ten. Sequenced sample: CD4+ T cells from PBMCs. The source is a human donor with multiple sclerosis. CDR3s include the opening cysteine and the closing phenylalanine or tryptophan. Each record gives: clone size, V gene, D gene, J gene, CDR3 protein, CDR3 DNA. The D gene is left open where the match is weak. Size tells how often a clone was seen (once, few, many) or the class of an expanded clone, and some rows leave it out.

NA	TRBV5-4	NA	TRBJ1-2	CASSLVGIRGISYTF	TGTGCCAGCAGCTTGGTCGGTATTAGGGGGATCAGCTACACCTTC
NA	TRBV27	TRBD2	TRBJ2-2	CASTGLAGVGTGELFF	TGTGCCAGCACTGGACTAGCGGGAGTAGGCACCGGGGAGCTGTTTTTT
NA	TRBV10-3	NA	TRBJ1-5	CAISESAGDNQPQHF	TGTGCCATCAGTGAGTCGGCGGGCGACAATCAGCCCCAGCATTTT
NA	TRBV7-2	NA	TRBJ2-7	CASSLNGGTYEQYF	TGTGCCAGCAGCTTAAACGGCGGGACCTACGAGCAGTACTTC
NA	TRBV27	TRBD1	TRBJ1-6	CASSLQGWDNSPLHF	TGTGCCAGCAGTCTACAGGGGTGGGATAATTCACCCCTCCACTTT
NA	TRBV27	NA	TRBJ2-4	CASSLSGPLNIQYF	TGTGCCAGCAGTTTAAGCGGGCCATTAAACATTCAGTACTTC
NA	TRBV5-6	TRBD1	TRBJ1-5	CASSSSGLRGRPQHF	TGTGCCAGCAGCTCCAGTGGCCTAAGGGGGCGACCCCAGCATTTT
NA	TRBV20-1	NA	TRBJ1-2	CSARVPAYSSYGYTF	TGCAGTGCTAGAGTACCGGCTTACTCCTCCTATGGCTACACCTTC
NA	TRBV3-1	NA	TRBJ2-7	CASSQDRGIEQYF	TGTGCCAGCAGCCAAGATAGAGGGATCGAGCAGTACTTC
NA	TRBV3-1	NA	TRBJ2-4	CASSPIRTSKAQYF	TGTGCCAGCAGCCCGATAAGGACCTCCAAGGCTCAGTACTTC
NA	TRBV29-1	NA	TRBJ2-3	CSAGGGRRITDTQYF	TGCAGCGCCGGTGGAGGCCGGCGGATCACAGATACGCAGTATTTT
once	TRBV5-4	NA	TRBJ2-3	CASSLVSVDTQYF	TGTGCCAGCAGCTTGGTATCTGTAGATACGCAGTATTTT
NA	TRBV29-1	NA	TRBJ2-2	CSVDWLAHPGELFF	TGCAGCGTTGATTGGCTAGCCCATCCCGGGGAGCTGTTTTTT
NA	TRBV5-1	TRBD2	TRBJ2-1	CASSLVLAGGSYNEQFF	TGCGCCAGCAGCTTGGTCTTGGCGGGGGGCTCGTATAATGAGCAGTTCTTC
NA	TRBV20-1	TRBD2	TRBJ2-1	CSARLAGGDEQFF	TGCAGTGCTAGACTAGCGGGAGGAGACGAGCAGTTCTTC
once	TRBV14	TRBD2	TRBJ2-1	CASSDSAPRLAAVDEQFF	TGTGCCAGCAGCGACTCAGCTCCGAGACTAGCGGCCGTCGATGAGCAGTTCTTC
NA	TRBV30	TRBD1	TRBJ2-3	CACQGQTTDTQYF	TGTGCCTGCCAGGGACAGACCACAGATACGCAGTATTTT
NA	TRBV5-5	TRBD1	TRBJ1-5	CASSLDLFDRVGQPQHF	TGTGCCAGCAGCTTGGACCTATTTGACAGGGTGGGTCAGCCCCAGCATTTT
NA	TRBV6-6	TRBD1	TRBJ1-1	CASSRQGTTEAFF	TGTGCCAGCAGTCGACAGGGGACCACTGAAGCTTTCTTT
NA	TRBV4-1	TRBD1	TRBJ2-3	CASSQVGTGGDTQYF	TGCGCCAGCAGCCAAGTTGGGACAGGGGGAGATACGCAGTATTTT
NA	TRBV30	NA	TRBJ2-3	CAWSHTDTQYF	TGTGCCTGGAGCCACACAGATACGCAGTATTTT